This entry lists 7 T cell receptor beta chains sequenced from one sample in a study of cytomegalovirus exposure and HLA in healthy donors. The PCR used 60 Vbeta and 13 Jbeta primers. The assay was immunoSEQ multiplex PCR, and TCRdb's table has in-frame clones only and misses some. The sample lists 200,000 to 250,000 clones; around 80% were seen once. Sequenced: PBMCs. All receptors come from a woman in her thirties or forties in good health and CMV-seronegative.

The gene calls are TRBV6-6 and TRBJ2-1, with D possibly TRBD2 on 5 matching bases. Germline lookup yields CDR1 MNHNY and CDR2 SVGAGI (reference sequence). The CDR3 is 15 amino acids. The ends were cut back, 3 bases at V and 8 bases at J, with 17 bases in the middle. CDR3 DNA sequence: TGTGCCAGCAGTTATCGAGGAGGTTCTTGGGATGAGCAGTTCTTC. Translating it yields CASSYRGGSWDEQFF.

The gene calls are TRBV5-1 and TRBJ2-5; 15 bases align to TRBD2. This CDR3 spans 16 amino acids. V was clipped by 3 bases and J by 4 bases; unmatched bases: 4. Germline CDR1 is SGHRS and CDR2 is YFSETQ. Written as DNA, the CDR3 is TGCGCCAGCAGCTCGGGACTAGCGGGGGGAGTAGAGACCCAGTACTTC. Its protein product is CASSSGLAGGVETQYF.

The table lists this clone with a few counts. The gene calls are TRBV6-5 and TRBJ1-6; 7 bases align to TRBD1. The CDR3 is 16 residues long. V was pared by 2 bases and J by 3 bases, with 4 bases of the junction left unmatched. Germline lookup yields CDR1 MNHEY and CDR2 SVGAGI. This CDR3 is CASSYGQDRYNSPLHF. CDR3 in DNA: TGTGCCAGCAGTTACGGACAGGATCGCTATAATTCACCCCTCCACTTT.

The chain recombines TRBV29-1 with TRBJ2-1; tentative D call: TRBD2 (5 bases). This CDR3 comprises 14 residues. Germline V gene sequence: CDR1 SQVTM, CDR2 ANQGSEA. V lost 3 bases to trimming and J lost 4 bases, with 13 bases between them. The CDR3 region has the DNA TGCAGCGTTGATACAAGCGGAGTATACAATGAGCAGTTCTTC. Its translation is CSVDTSGVYNEQFF.

The rearrangement uses TRBV7-8 and TRBJ2-5; possible D gene TRBD1, 5 bases. The J call is in doubt because the DNA end fits TRBJ2-7 better. Germline V gene lookup returns CDR1 SGHVS and CDR2 FQNEAQ. CDR3 size: 13 residues. The CDR3 region has the DNA TGTGCCAGCAGCTCTGGGGCAAACTACGAGCAGTACTTC. Encoded protein: CASSSGANYEQYF.

CDR3 nucleotides: TGTGCCAGCAGGGAACGGACAGGGCGAAACACCATATATTTT. Amino acids: CASRERTGRNTIYF. The genes are TRBV6-5 and TRBJ1-3, with 8 bases matching TRBD1. The germline gives CDR1 MNHEY, CDR2 SVGAGI. There are 14 residues in the CDR3. V shed 6 bases and J 5 bases; nucleotides not matched to a gene: 6.

The sample holds a few counts of this clone. The chain uses TRBV5-4 and TRBJ1-4; D remains ambiguous. The CDR3 runs 16 residues. Per the germline V gene, CDR1 is SGHNT and CDR2 is YYREEE (reference sequence). With 3 bases removed from V and 0 bases from J, the gap between germline ends came to 12 bases. CDR3 loop: CASSSELTSTNEKLFF. CDR3 nucleotide sequence: TGTGCCAGCAGCTCCGAACTCACTTCAACTAATGAAAAACTGTTTTTT.